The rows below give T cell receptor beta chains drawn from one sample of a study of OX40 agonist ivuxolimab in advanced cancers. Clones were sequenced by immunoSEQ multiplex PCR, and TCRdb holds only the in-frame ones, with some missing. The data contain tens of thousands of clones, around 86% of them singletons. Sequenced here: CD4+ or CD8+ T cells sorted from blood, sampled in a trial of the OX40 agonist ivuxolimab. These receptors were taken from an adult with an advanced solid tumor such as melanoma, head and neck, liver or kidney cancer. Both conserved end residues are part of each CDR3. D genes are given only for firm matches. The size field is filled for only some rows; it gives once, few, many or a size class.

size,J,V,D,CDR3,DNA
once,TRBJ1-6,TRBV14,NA,CASSQMGSYNSPLHF,TGTGCCAGCAGCCAAATGGGCTCCTATAATTCACCCCTCCACTTT
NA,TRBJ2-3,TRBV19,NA,CATTHAQDPTDTQYF,TGTGCCACCACCCACGCGCAGGACCCCACAGATACGCAGTATTTT
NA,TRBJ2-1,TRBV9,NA,CASSEGGYYNEQFF,TGTGCCAGCAGCGAGGGCGGCTATTACAATGAGCAGTTCTTC
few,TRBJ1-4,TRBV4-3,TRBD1,CASSQDQVRDRGNEKLFF,TGCGCCAGCAGCCAAGATCAGGTCAGGGACAGGGGCAATGAAAAACTGTTTTTT
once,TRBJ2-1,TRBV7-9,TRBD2,CASSPSPTSGEPEQFF,TGTGCCAGCAGCCCCTCCCCTACTAGCGGAGAACCAGAGCAGTTCTTC
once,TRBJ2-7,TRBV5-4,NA,CASSSSGVLQWGQYF,TGTGCCAGCAGCTCTTCCGGTGTACTCCAGTGGGGGCAGTACTTC
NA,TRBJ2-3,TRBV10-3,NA,CAISGGENHYTQYF,TGTGCCATCAGTGGGGGCGAGAATCATTATACGCAGTATTTT
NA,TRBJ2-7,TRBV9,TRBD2,CASSVGLATDLRGQYF,TGTGCCAGCAGCGTAGGACTAGCGACTGACCTACGAGGGCAGTACTTC
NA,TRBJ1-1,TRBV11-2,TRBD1,CASSPGTEYAEAFF,TGTGCCAGCAGCCCAGGGACAGAATATGCTGAAGCTTTCTTT
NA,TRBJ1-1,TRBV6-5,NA,CASTLSARTEAFF,TGTGCCAGCACCCTCTCCGCTCGCACTGAAGCTTTCTTT
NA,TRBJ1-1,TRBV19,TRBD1,CASSWDREGNTEAFF,TGTGCCAGTAGTTGGGACAGGGAGGGGAACACTGAAGCTTTCTTT
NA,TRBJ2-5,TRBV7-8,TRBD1,CASSSSGQGAPRTQYF,TGTGCCAGCAGCTCCTCCGGACAGGGGGCCCCCCGGACCCAGTACTTC
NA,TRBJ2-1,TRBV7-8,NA,CASKGTAYNEQFF,TGTGCCAGCAAGGGGACGGCCTACAATGAGCAGTTCTTC
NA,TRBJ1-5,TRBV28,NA,CASSFGWNQPQHF,TGTGCCAGCAGTTTCGGGTGGAATCAGCCCCAGCATTTT
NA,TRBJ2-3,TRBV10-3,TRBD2,CAISELGPSGDHTDTQYF,TGTGCCATCAGTGAGTTGGGGCCTAGCGGGGACCACACAGATACGCAGTATTTT
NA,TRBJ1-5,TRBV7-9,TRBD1,CASSLVTGGSSQPQHF,TGTGCCAGCAGCTTAGTGACAGGGGGATCCTCCCAGCCCCAGCATTTT
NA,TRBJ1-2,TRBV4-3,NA,CASSQDSRQGGYGYTF,TGCGCCAGCAGCCAAGATAGCAGGCAGGGCGGCTATGGCTACACCTTC
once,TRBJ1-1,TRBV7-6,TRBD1,CASSLRTGMRTEAFF,TGTGCCAGCAGCTTGAGGACAGGGATGAGGACTGAAGCTTTCTTT
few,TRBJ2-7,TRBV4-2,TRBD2,CASSQAGGRDEQYF,TGTGCCAGCAGCCAGGCGGGGGGACGTGACGAGCAGTACTTC
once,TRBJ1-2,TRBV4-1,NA,CASSQQWDLPYYGYTF,TGCGCCAGCAGCCAACAATGGGACCTTCCGTACTATGGCTACACCTTC
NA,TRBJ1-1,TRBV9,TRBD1,CASRSGTGGLNTEAFF,TGTGCCAGCAGGTCCGGGACAGGGGGCCTGAACACTGAAGCTTTCTTT
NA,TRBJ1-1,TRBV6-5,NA,CASNMADYLNTEAFF,TGTGCCAGCAACATGGCCGACTACCTGAACACTGAAGCTTTCTTT
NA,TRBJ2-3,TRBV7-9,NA,CASRAGTPNTDTQYF,TGTGCCAGCAGGGCCGGGACTCCTAACACAGATACGCAGTATTTT
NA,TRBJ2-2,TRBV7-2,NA,CASSYYTGELFF,TGTGCCAGCAGTTACTACACCGGGGAGCTGTTTTTT
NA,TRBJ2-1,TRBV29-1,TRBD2,CSGRLAGGSDEQFF,TGCAGCGGCCGACTAGCGGGAGGGTCCGATGAGCAGTTCTTC
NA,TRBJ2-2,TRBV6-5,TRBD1,CASSFTGQDTGELFF,TGTGCCAGCAGTTTCACGGGACAGGACACCGGGGAGCTGTTTTTT
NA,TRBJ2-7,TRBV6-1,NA,CATSAEQYF,TGTGCCACCAGTGCCGAGCAGTACTTC
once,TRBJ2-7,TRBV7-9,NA,CASSLGTGVWVYEQYF,TGTGCCAGCAGCTTGGGCACGGGGGTGTGGGTCTACGAGCAGTACTTC
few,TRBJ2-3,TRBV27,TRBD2,CASESQRGAYTQYF,TGTGCCAGCGAGTCCCAGCGGGGGGCATATACGCAGTATTTT
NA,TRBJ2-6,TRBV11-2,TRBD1,CASWAGGFSGANVLTF,TGTGCCAGCTGGGCAGGGGGCTTCTCTGGGGCCAACGTCCTGACTTTC
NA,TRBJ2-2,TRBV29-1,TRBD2,CSVGRLAGAVNTGELFF,TGCAGCGTTGGTCGACTAGCGGGAGCGGTGAACACCGGGGAGCTGTTTTTT
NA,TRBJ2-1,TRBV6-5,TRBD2,CASGRLAGDNEQFF,TGTGCCAGCGGGCGACTAGCGGGAGACAATGAGCAGTTCTTC
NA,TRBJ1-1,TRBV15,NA,CATSRDRGTEAFF,TGTGCCACCAGCAGAGATCGGGGCACTGAAGCTTTCTTT
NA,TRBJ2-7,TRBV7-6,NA,CASSLSPGLVYEQYF,TGTGCCAGCAGCTTAAGTCCAGGGTTGGTATACGAGCAGTACTTC
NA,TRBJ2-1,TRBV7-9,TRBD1,CASSPRDSPREQFF,TGTGCCAGCAGCCCGAGGGACAGTCCGCGAGAGCAGTTCTTC
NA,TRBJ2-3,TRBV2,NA,CARTDLGNTQYF,TGTGCCAGAACCGACCTCGGGAATACGCAGTATTTT
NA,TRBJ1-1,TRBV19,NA,CASSPTVNTEAFF,TGTGCCAGTAGTCCGACAGTGAACACTGAAGCTTTCTTT
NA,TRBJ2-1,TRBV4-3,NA,CASSQDDGRGRFF,TGCGCCAGCAGCCAAGACGACGGACGGGGGCGGTTCTTC
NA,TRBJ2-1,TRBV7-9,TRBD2,CASSSYLAGGPYEQFF,TGTGCCAGCAGCTCCTATCTAGCGGGGGGGCCCTATGAGCAGTTCTTC
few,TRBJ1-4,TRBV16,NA,CASSLKGGGYEKLFF,TGTGCCAGCAGCCTTAAAGGCGGAGGATACGAAAAACTGTTTTTT
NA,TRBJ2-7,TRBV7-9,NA,CASVSSYEQYF,TGTGCCAGCGTTTCGTCATACGAGCAGTACTTC
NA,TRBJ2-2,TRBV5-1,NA,CASGGTGELFF,TGCGCCAGCGGGGGGACCGGGGAGCTGTTTTTT
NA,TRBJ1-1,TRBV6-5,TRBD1,CASSGSRGRPEAFF,TGTGCCAGCAGTGGATCCAGGGGGCGACCTGAAGCTTTCTTT